This T cell receptor beta chain was sequenced for a study of breast tumors, draining lymph nodes, adjacent tissues. MiXCR, run by TCRdb on the multiplex PCR reads, gives a single entry per CDR3 protein. The sample records about 110,000 distinct CDR3 sequences, under 40% being singletons. The V gene's germline CDR1 is SEHNR and CDR2 FQNEAQ (reference sequence). CDR3 length equals 15 residues. Axillary draining lymph nodes of breast cancer patients supplied the node samples. This clonotype was counted many times. A much more abundant neighbour one base away suggests this may be a read error. The sequencing sample was made of axillary lymph node tissue. The V gene is TRBV7-9, the J gene TRBJ2-5; tentative D call: TRBD2 (6 bases). The sequence was collected from a female donor with breast cancer. Some clones in this sample may be carry-over from other donors' samples. CDR3 DNA: TGTGCCAGCAGCTTAGGGGGATACAAACGGGAGACCCAGCACTTC. Translation: CASSLGGYKRETQHF. Filled out from reference TRBV7-9 and TRBJ2-5, the complete variable domain reads DTGVSQNPRHKITKRGQNVTFRCDPISEHNRLYWYRQTLGQGPEFLTYFQNEAQLEKSRLLSDRFSAERPKGSFSTLEIQRTEQGDSAMYLCASSLGGYKRETQHFGPGTRLLVL.